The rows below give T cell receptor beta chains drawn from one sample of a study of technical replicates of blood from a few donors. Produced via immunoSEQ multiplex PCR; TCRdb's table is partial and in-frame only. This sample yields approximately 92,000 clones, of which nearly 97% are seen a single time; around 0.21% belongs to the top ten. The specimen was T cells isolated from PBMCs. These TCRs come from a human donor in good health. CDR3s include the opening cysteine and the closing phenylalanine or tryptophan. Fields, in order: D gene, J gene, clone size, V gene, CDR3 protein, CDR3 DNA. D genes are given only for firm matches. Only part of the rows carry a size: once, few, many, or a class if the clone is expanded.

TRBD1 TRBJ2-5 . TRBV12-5 CASGGQVQETQYF TGTGCTAGTGGTGGACAGGTCCAAGAGACCCAGTACTTC
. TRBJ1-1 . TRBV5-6 CASSLMQATEAFF TGTGCCAGCAGCTTAATGCAGGCCACTGAAGCTTTCTTT
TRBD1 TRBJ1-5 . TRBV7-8 CASSQSQGTSNQPQHF TGTGCCAGCAGCCAATCACAGGGGACTAGCAATCAGCCCCAGCATTTT
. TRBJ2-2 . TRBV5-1 CASSGGTAGELFF TGCGCCAGCAGCGGCGGGACGGCGGGGGAGCTGTTTTTT
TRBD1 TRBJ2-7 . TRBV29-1 CSVTEGTGRFEQYF TGCAGCGTTACGGAGGGGACAGGAAGGTTCGAGCAGTACTTC
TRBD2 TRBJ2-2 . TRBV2 CASFHPSGGTGELFF TGTGCCAGCTTCCATCCTAGCGGGGGAACCGGGGAGCTGTTTTTT
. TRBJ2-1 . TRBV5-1 CASSRVSGNRGSYNEQFF TGCGCCAGCAGCAGGGTTAGCGGCAATAGGGGCTCCTACAATGAGCAGTTCTTC
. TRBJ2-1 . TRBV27 CASSFRGNMEQFF TGTGCCAGCAGTTTCCGCGGGAACATGGAGCAGTTCTTC
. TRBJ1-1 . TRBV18 CASSPGLQGFTEAFF TGTGCCAGCTCACCAGGGCTGCAGGGTTTCACTGAAGCTTTCTTT
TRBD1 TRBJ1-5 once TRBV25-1 CASSDDRDQPQHF TGTGCCAGCAGTGACGACAGGGATCAGCCCCAGCATTTT
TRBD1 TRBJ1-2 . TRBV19 CASSTNNFRTGGRLLDGYTF TGTGCCAGTAGTACCAACAACTTTAGGACAGGGGGCAGATTGTTGGATGGCTACACCTTC
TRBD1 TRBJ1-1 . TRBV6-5 CASRRTSQGAAEAFF TGTGCCAGCAGACGTACTTCGCAGGGGGCCGCTGAAGCTTTCTTT
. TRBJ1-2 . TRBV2 CASSRQWGYTF TGTGCCAGCAGTCGACAGTGGGGCTACACCTTC
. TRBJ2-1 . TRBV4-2 CASSQSYAAGYNEQFF TGTGCCAGCAGCCAGTCATACGCGGCTGGGTACAATGAGCAGTTCTTC
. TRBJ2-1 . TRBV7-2 CASSLVPVLLGSYNEQFF TGTGCCAGCAGCTTAGTCCCCGTCTTACTCGGGTCCTACAATGAGCAGTTCTTC
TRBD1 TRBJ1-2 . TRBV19 CASNDGTVYGYTF TGTGCCAGTAACGACGGGACAGTCTATGGCTACACCTTC
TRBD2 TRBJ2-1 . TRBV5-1 CASSPGTSGSSYNEQFF TGCGCCAGCAGCCCCGGGACTAGCGGGAGCTCCTACAATGAGCAGTTCTTC
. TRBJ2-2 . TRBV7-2 CASSSSSDTGELFF TGTGCCAGCAGCTCCTCTAGTGACACCGGGGAGCTGTTTTTT
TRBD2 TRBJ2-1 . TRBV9 CASSVILAGGVNEQFF TGTGCCAGCAGCGTAATACTAGCGGGAGGGGTCAATGAGCAGTTCTTC
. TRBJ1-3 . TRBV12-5 CASGHSPGNTIYF TGTGCTAGTGGCCACTCCCCAGGAAACACCATATATTTT
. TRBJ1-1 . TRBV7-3 CASSPNYPERTEAFF TGTGCCAGCAGCCCAAATTATCCCGAACGGACTGAAGCTTTCTTT
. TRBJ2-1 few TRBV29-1 CSVARSGEQFF TGCAGCGTTGCGAGGTCGGGTGAGCAGTTCTTC